Listed below are T cell receptor beta chains from one sample, sequenced in a study of shared clonotypes between healthy human individuals. The data were produced by immunoSEQ multiplex PCR, yet TCRdb's version contains in-frame clones alone and is incomplete. The table lists more than 450,000 clones, 79% of them singletons. Sequencing was done on a sample of PBMCs. Receptors were obtained from a woman aged 40 to 50 in good health. Some clones in this sample may be carry-over from other donors' samples. CDR3s include the opening cysteine and the closing phenylalanine or tryptophan. D genes are given only for firm matches. Only some rows state a clone size, as once, few, many or a class for expanded clones.

size	D	V	J	CDR3	DNA
.	TRBD1	TRBV6-6	TRBJ2-7	CASSTDRGYEQYF	TGTGCCAGCAGCACCGACAGGGGGTACGAGCAGTACTTC
.	TRBD1	TRBV2	TRBJ2-7	CASGRDRGTYEQYF	TGTGCCAGCGGCCGGGACAGGGGTACCTACGAGCAGTACTTC
.	.	TRBV11-2	TRBJ2-2	CASSSRVTGELFF	TGTGCCAGCAGCTCCAGAGTCACCGGGGAGCTGTTTTTT
.	.	TRBV19	TRBJ2-1	CASSPWEHNEQFF	TGTGCCAGTAGTCCCTGGGAGCACAATGAGCAGTTCTTC
.	.	TRBV5-4	TRBJ2-7	CASSLAGRRSAYEQYF	TGTGCCAGCAGCTTGGCGGGGAGGCGGAGCGCCTACGAGCAGTACTTC
few	.	TRBV7-8	TRBJ2-1	CASSLFGGAYNEQFF	TGTGCCAGCAGCTTGTTTGGGGGAGCCTACAATGAGCAGTTCTTC
.	TRBD1	TRBV7-2	TRBJ2-5	CASSSTGGAETQYF	TGTGCCAGCAGCTCGACAGGGGGCGCGGAGACCCAGTACTTC
.	.	TRBV4-2	TRBJ1-6	CASSQEPGSDSPLHF	TGTGCCAGCAGCCAAGAGCCGGGTTCGGATTCACCCCTCCACTTT
.	TRBD2	TRBV7-2	TRBJ2-7	CASSFLTSGNYEQYF	TGTGCCAGCAGCTTTTTGACTAGCGGGAACTACGAGCAGTACTTC
.	TRBD1	TRBV29-1	TRBJ2-1	CSVERDRGLNEQFF	TGCAGCGTTGAAAGGGACAGGGGACTCAATGAGCAGTTCTTC
.	TRBD2	TRBV5-6	TRBJ2-2	CASSLLRSGSGVGELFF	TGTGCCAGCAGCCTCCTGAGAAGCGGGAGTGGGGTCGGGGAGCTGTTTTTT
.	.	TRBV5-6	TRBJ2-1	CASSYRGASYNEQFF	TGTGCCAGCAGCTACCGCGGAGCGTCCTACAATGAGCAGTTCTTC
.	.	TRBV27	TRBJ1-2	CASSLTRQVYGYTF	TGTGCCAGCAGTTTAACCCGACAGGTCTATGGCTACACCTTC
many	.	TRBV7-6	TRBJ2-3	CASSLGVGRYTDTQYF	TGTGCCAGCAGCCTGGGGGTAGGCAGATACACAGATACGCAGTATTTT
.	.	TRBV11-2	TRBJ2-2	CASSLDLAPGELFF	TGTGCCAGCAGCTTAGACTTGGCCCCCGGGGAGCTGTTTTTT
.	TRBD1	TRBV13	TRBJ1-4	CASSSQGQGKLFF	TGTGCCAGCAGCTCCCAAGGACAGGGTAAACTGTTTTTT
.	.	TRBV29-1	TRBJ2-7	CSVNSGLAPYEQYF	TGCAGCGTTAATTCGGGACTCGCTCCCTACGAGCAGTACTTC
.	TRBD1	TRBV19	TRBJ2-5	CASSITGGQETQYF	TGTGCCAGTAGTATTACAGGGGGACAGGAGACCCAGTACTTC
.	.	TRBV4-2	TRBJ1-2	CASSQPGDTLKYGYTF	TGTGCCAGCAGCCAACCAGGGGACACCCTCAAATATGGCTACACCTTC
.	TRBD2	TRBV5-4	TRBJ2-2	CASSPGLAGGPGTGELFF	TGTGCCAGCAGCCCGGGACTAGCGGGAGGGCCGGGCACCGGGGAGCTGTTTTTT
.	TRBD2	TRBV5-1	TRBJ2-7	CASSLKLAGANEQYF	TGCGCCAGCAGCTTGAAACTAGCGGGGGCCAACGAGCAGTACTTC
.	.	TRBV10-2	TRBJ1-1	CASSGGNTEAFF	TGCGCCAGCAGTGGAGGTAACACTGAAGCTTTCTTT
.	.	TRBV7-3	TRBJ2-1	CASSARDNSYNEQFF	TGTGCCAGCAGCGCACGGGACAACTCCTACAATGAGCAGTTCTTC
.	TRBD1	TRBV7-8	TRBJ1-3	CASSARTGQSSGNTIYF	TGTGCCAGCAGCGCGAGAACGGGACAGAGCTCTGGAAACACCATATATTTT
once	.	TRBV5-4	TRBJ1-4	CASSDGTATNEKLFF	TGTGCCAGCAGCGACGGGACGGCAACTAATGAAAAACTGTTTTTT
.	TRBD1	TRBV7-2	TRBJ1-2	CASSLVGGVGYGYTF	TGTGCCAGCAGCTTAGTAGGGGGCGTCGGCTATGGCTACACCTTC
.	.	TRBV10-2	TRBJ2-1	CASTPENNEQFF	TGCGCCAGCACCCCCGAAAACAATGAGCAGTTCTTC
.	.	TRBV28	TRBJ2-7	CASSLWGRALLFEQYF	TGTGCCAGCAGTTTATGGGGCAGGGCTCTGTTATTTGAGCAGTACTTC
.	TRBD1	TRBV7-8	TRBJ1-3	CASSLSGQGGNTIYF	TGTGCCAGCAGCTTATCGGGACAGGGGGGAAACACCATATATTTT
.	.	TRBV19	TRBJ2-7	CASSKDRTPLYEQYF	TGTGCCAGTAGCAAAGACAGGACCCCCCTATACGAGCAGTACTTC
.	TRBD1	TRBV28	TRBJ1-2	CASSRGGGNTNYGYTF	TGTGCCAGCAGCCGAGGGGGCGGCAATACTAACTATGGCTACACCTTC
few	.	TRBV28	TRBJ1-5	CASRLQLRWQPQHF	TGTGCCAGCAGACTGCAGCTCCGGTGGCAGCCCCAGCATTTT
.	.	TRBV6-1	TRBJ1-5	CAAQNSNQPQHF	TGTGCCGCACAGAATAGCAATCAGCCCCAGCATTTT
few	TRBD1	TRBV11-3	TRBJ1-1	CASSPGTGDRTEAFF	TGTGCCAGCAGCCCCGGGACAGGGGACAGGACTGAAGCTTTCTTT
.	.	TRBV10-3	TRBJ1-5	CAISAIPTGSNQPQHF	TGTGCCATCAGTGCGATACCGACAGGCAGCAATCAGCCCCAGCATTTT
.	.	TRBV7-3	TRBJ1-1	CASSLNARNKAFF	TGTGCCAGCAGCTTAAATGCCAGAAATAAAGCTTTCTTT
.	.	TRBV7-9	TRBJ2-7	CASSLGSYEQYF	TGTGCCAGCAGCTTAGGGAGCTACGAGCAGTACTTC
.	.	TRBV9	TRBJ2-3	CASSVGPRADTQYF	TGTGCCAGCAGCGTAGGCCCAAGGGCAGATACGCAGTATTTT
many	TRBD2	TRBV14	TRBJ2-1	CASSSRLGLAVFEQFF	TGTGCCAGCAGCTCCCGTCTGGGACTAGCGGTATTTGAGCAGTTCTTC
.	.	TRBV5-1	TRBJ1-5	CASSLSGYGQPQHF	TGCGCCAGCAGCTTGTCGGGTTATGGTCAGCCCCAGCATTTT
few	TRBD2	TRBV11-2	TRBJ2-1	CASTAGLSSYNEQFF	TGTGCCAGCACAGCGGGGCTTAGCTCCTACAATGAGCAGTTCTTC
.	.	TRBV5-6	TRBJ2-1	CASRAVGEQFF	TGTGCCAGCAGAGCTGTGGGTGAGCAGTTCTTC
.	TRBD1	TRBV18	TRBJ1-1	CASSRTGGVWMNTEAFF	TGTGCCAGCTCACGGACAGGGGGCGTGTGGATGAACACTGAAGCTTTCTTT